Following are 23 T cell receptor beta chains from one sample sequenced in a study of cytomegalovirus exposure and HLA in healthy donors. Primers for the PCR totalled 60 Vbeta and 13 Jbeta. The method was immunoSEQ multiplex PCR; TCRdb's version includes in-frame clones alone and lacks a portion of them. Of around 150,000 clones in the sample, over 60% were seen once. Sequences were obtained from PBMCs. Receptors originate from a woman in her 30s in good health and CMV-seronegative.

The V and J genes are TRBV7-3 and TRBJ2-2, with 16 bases that match TRBD2. The CDR3 is 17 residues long. Germline V gene data show CDR1 as SGHTA and CDR2 as FQGTGA. Trimming removed 3 bases from V and 4 bases from J; junction bases left unmatched: 2. The CDR3 DNA sequence: TGTGCCAGCAGCTTGGGACTAGCGGGAGGGCGCACCGGGGAGCTGTTTTTT. Translating gives CASSLGLAGGRTGELFF.

This rearrangement joins TRBV7-9 to TRBJ1-1; D is possibly TRBD1 (5 bases). This CDR3 is 14 amino acids long. Germline values: CDR1 SEHNR, CDR2 FQNEAQ (reference sequence). V was shortened by 2 bases and J by 1 base, with 8 bases between the two germline ends. CDR3 sequence reads: CASSLMTENTEAFF. CDR3 DNA sequence: TGTGCCAGCAGCTTAATGACAGAGAACACTGAAGCTTTCTTT.

This chain connects TRBV27 to TRBJ1-2; D may be TRBD1 (5 bases). This CDR3 is 15 amino acids long. V was pared by 3 bases and J by 4 bases, with 15 bases between. Per the germline V gene, CDR1 is MNHEY and CDR2 is SMNVEV (reference sequence). In nucleotides, the CDR3 is TGTGCCAGCAGTTTGAAGGGGAGGGATTCCTATGGCTACACCTTC. Encoded protein: CASSLKGRDSYGYTF.

This sequence joins TRBV14 and TRBJ1-3; D is uncertain. This CDR3 has 17 residues. Germline lookup yields CDR1 SGHDN and CDR2 FVKESK. V was cut by 0 bases and J by 4 bases, with 16 bases left in between. The CDR3 sequence is CASSQDLLGGYGNTIYF. The DNA of the CDR3 is TGTGCCAGCAGCCAAGATCTTTTAGGCGGGTACGGAAACACCATATATTTT.

This clone was found once. The CDR3 loop is CASSLDDNLEQYF. CDR3 coding DNA: TGTGCCAGCAGCTTAGATGACAATCTCGAGCAGTACTTC. The rearrangement uses TRBV7-9 and TRBJ2-7; no definite D call. The germline V and J ends were trimmed by 1 base and 6 bases, with 10 bases remaining between them. CDR1 is SEHNR, CDR2 FQNEAQ, per germline (reference sequence). The CDR3 length is 13 residues.

The V and J genes are TRBV5-1 and TRBJ2-3; 7 bases align to TRBD1. Looked up from germline, CDR1 is SGHRS and CDR2 is YFSETQ. V was pared by 3 bases and J by 1 base, with 8 bases of the junction left unmatched. The CDR3 totals 16 residues. CDR3 nucleotides: TGCGCCAGCAGCTCCGGCCATGGGACAGGCACAGATACGCAGTATTTT. Translating gives CASSSGHGTGTDTQYF. Looking up the rest from reference TRBV5-1 and TRBJ2-3 gives the full variable domain: KAGVTQTPRYLIKTRGQQVTLSCSPISGHRSVSWYQQTPGQGLQFLFEYFSETQRNKGNFPGRFSGRQFSNSRSEMNVSTLELGDSALYLCASSSGHGTGTDTQYFGPGTRLTVL.

This chain connects TRBV2 to TRBJ1-5, with 8 positions matching TRBD1. The CDR3 totals 15 residues. V lost 6 bases to trimming and J lost 2 bases; unmatched junction nucleotides: 6. Germline CDR1 and CDR2: SNHLY and FYNNEI. This chain's CDR3 is CASRPRGLGNQPQHF. CDR3 in DNA: TGTGCCAGCAGGCCCAGGGGGCTAGGCAATCAGCCCCAGCATTTT.

This rearrangement joins TRBV5-4 to TRBJ2-1, with D possibly being TRBD2 (5 bases). The CDR3 runs to 15 residues. Germline V CDR1 and CDR2: SGHNT, YYREEE (reference sequence). The V gene lost 9 bases and the J gene lost 9 bases, with 25 bases spanning the gap. CDR3 DNA sequence: TGTGCCACCAACTTGGTAGGGCGAGCCCGGGGTGAGCAGTTCTTC. Amino acid sequence: CATNLVGRARGEQFF.

The V and J genes are TRBV19 and TRBJ2-7; unclear D gene. Trimming stripped 7 bases from V and 0 bases from J, with 13 bases between. Germline assignment: CDR1 LNHDA and CDR2 SQIVND (reference sequence). This CDR3 is built from 14 residues. The CDR3 DNA reads TGTGCCAGTAAGCCCTTACAGAGCTCCTACGAGCAGTACTTC. It yields the protein CASKPLQSSYEQYF.

V is TRBV6-5 and J is TRBJ2-1, with D possibly matching TRBD1 (6 bases). The CDR3 consists of 14 residues. Germline CDR1 and CDR2: MNHEY and SVGAGI. The V and J ends lost 6 bases and 4 bases respectively, with 13 bases between them. CDR3 protein: CASSRPDRYNEQFF. CDR3 nucleotide sequence: TGTGCCAGCAGCCGCCCGGACAGATACAATGAGCAGTTCTTC.

This clone was picked up a small number of times. The J gene is TRBJ1-3, the V gene TRBV18, with a tentative D call TRBD1 (5 bases). Germline-derived CDR1 and CDR2 are KGHSH and LQKENI. The CDR3 runs to 13 residues. V was cut by 2 bases and J by 8 bases, with 10 bases left in between. The CDR3 nucleotides are TGTGCCAGCTCACCATCAGGAGGGGACACCATATATTTT. Its translation is CASSPSGGDTIYF. The full variable domain, with the rest looked up from reference TRBV18 and TRBJ1-3, is NAGVMQNPRHLVRRRGQEARLRCSPMKGHSHVYWYRQLPEEGLKFMVYLQKENIIDESGMPKERFSAEFPKEGPSILRIQQVVRGDSAAYFCASSPSGGDTIYFGEGSWLTVV.

This sequence joins TRBV7-2 and TRBJ2-5; D might be TRBD2 (5 bases). This CDR3 has 13 residues. Trimming cost V 6 bases and J 2 bases, with 10 bases left between them. Germline loops: CDR1 SGHTA, CDR2 FQGNSA. This CDR3 is CASRRGQQETQYF. The CDR3 region has the DNA TGTGCCAGCAGGAGAGGGCAGCAAGAGACCCAGTACTTC.

This chain uses TRBV27 with TRBJ1-4; 12 bases agree with TRBD1. The CDR3 has 19 amino acids. Germline values: CDR1 MNHEY, CDR2 SMNVEV (reference sequence). V dropped 5 bases and J dropped 7; count of bases not matched to a gene: 17. CDR3 protein: CASSTAQPGQGAESEKLFF. The CDR3 DNA follows: TGTGCCAGCAGTACAGCCCAACCGGGACAGGGGGCGGAAAGTGAAAAACTGTTTTTT.

The chain couples TRBV18 to TRBJ1-1, with D unclear. With 2 bases removed from V and 0 bases from J, the gap between germline ends came to 4 bases. The germline V gene has CDR1 KGHSH and CDR2 LQKENI. The CDR3 runs to 13 residues. CDR3 in amino acids: CASSPSVNTEAFF. In DNA, the CDR3 is TGTGCCAGCTCACCATCGGTGAACACTGAAGCTTTCTTT.

The chain employs TRBV4-2 and TRBJ2-2; D may be TRBD2 (5 bases). CDR3 length: 16 residues. V lost 1 base and J 3 bases, leaving 12 bases between the germline ends. CDR1 and CDR2 from the germline V gene are LGHNA and YNFKEQ. This CDR3 reads CASSQGPGSDTGELFF. As DNA, the CDR3 is TGTGCCAGCAGCCAAGGACCGGGAAGCGACACCGGGGAGCTGTTTTTT.

V is TRBV7-9 and J is TRBJ1-4; D is unresolved. With 3 bases removed from V and 3 bases from J, the gap between germline ends came to 8 bases. CDR3 length: 14 residues. Germline V gives CDR1 SEHNR, CDR2 FQNEAQ (reference sequence). CDR3 sequence reads: CASSFSAANEKLFF. CDR3 nucleotide sequence: TGTGCCAGCAGCTTCTCGGCGGCTAATGAAAAACTGTTTTTT.

The rearrangement uses TRBV6-6 and TRBJ2-1, with 11 bases that match TRBD2. CDR3 length: 15 residues. V trimming: 6 bases; J trimming: 7 bases; junction bases outside the gene matches: 8. In germline, CDR1 is MNHNY, CDR2 SVGAGI (reference sequence). The CDR3 loop is CASSQLAGGANEQFF. For the CDR3, the DNA is TGTGCCAGCAGCCAATTAGCGGGAGGGGCTAATGAGCAGTTCTTC.

This rearrangement joins TRBV30 to TRBJ2-7; possible D gene TRBD2, 6 bases. The CDR3 length is 12 residues. V shed 5 bases and J shed 1 base, with 9 bases lying between them. The germline CDR1 and CDR2 sequences are GTSNPN and SVGIG (reference sequence). The CDR3 DNA reads TGTGCCTGGGAGGAGGGGTCCTACGAGCAGTACTTC. Translating it yields CAWEEGSYEQYF.

The J gene is TRBJ2-1, the V gene TRBV10-3; TRBD2 agrees at 12 bases. Losses at the gene ends were 2 bases for V and 10 bases for J; bases not matched to a gene: 3. This CDR3 has 14 residues. In germline, CDR1 is ENHRY, CDR2 SYGVKD. CDR3 nucleotides: TGTGCCATCAGTGAGCGACTAGCGGGGGACGAGCAGTTCTTC. This translates into CAISERLAGDEQFF.

The V call is TRBV15, the J call TRBJ2-7, with TRBD1 as a possible D gene (6 bases). Trimming left V 0 bases short and J 2 bases short, with 8 bases between. Germline V gene lookup returns CDR1 LNHNV and CDR2 YYDKDF (reference sequence). This CDR3 has 14 amino acids. CDR3 in amino acids: CATSREGGTYEQYF. The CDR3 DNA reads as TGTGCCACCAGCAGAGAAGGGGGAACCTACGAGCAGTACTTC.

The chain uses TRBV19 and TRBJ2-7; 7 nucleotides align to TRBD2. Germline CDR1 is LNHDA and CDR2 is SQIVND (reference sequence). The CDR3 runs to 15 residues. Unmatched junction bases numbered 7, after V lost 3 bases and J lost 2 bases. The CDR3 DNA is TGTGCCAGTAGTATGGCGCGGGGGAGGACCTACGAGCAGTACTTC. Protein sequence: CASSMARGRTYEQYF.

This chain uses TRBV2 with TRBJ1-1; D might be TRBD1 (6 bases). Trimming cost V 9 bases and J 0 bases, with 11 bases left between them. Germline CDR1 and CDR2: SNHLY and FYNNEI. CDR3 length: 13 amino acids. In DNA form, the CDR3 reads TGTGCCAGGAAGACAGGAATGAACACTGAAGCTTTCTTT. Translating it yields CARKTGMNTEAFF.

The V and J genes are TRBV7-9 and TRBJ2-6; D gene uncertain. The CDR3 sequence is 16 residues long. Trimming pared 1 base from V and 4 bases from J, leaving 11 bases between. Germline CDR1 reads SEHNR; CDR2 reads FQNEAQ (reference sequence). The CDR3 spells CASSLVSVSGANVLTF. In nucleotides, the CDR3 is TGTGCCAGCAGCTTAGTATCAGTCTCCGGGGCCAACGTCCTGACTTTC.